The 28 T cell receptor beta chains below all came from one sample that was sequenced in a study of T cell clones after liver transplantation. The data were produced by immunoSEQ multiplex PCR, yet TCRdb's version contains in-frame clones alone and is incomplete. The sample shows 75,000 to 95,000 clones, 75% to 90% of them seen only once. The sequencing here drew on CD4+ T cells from blood, taken at the 22-month timepoint. The receptors originated from a human patient who received a liver transplant. Some T cells may trace back to the graft donor.

The rearrangement joins TRBV10-1 to TRBJ2-5, with 11 nucleotides matching TRBD1. The germline V gene has CDR1 WNHNN and CDR2 SYGVQD (reference sequence). V lost 9 bases and J lost 6; bases outside the gene matches: 3. The CDR3 loop spans 12 amino acids. Here the CDR3 reads CARGTGGQTQYF. The CDR3, as DNA: TGCGCCAGAGGGACAGGGGGACAGACCCAGTACTTC.

V is TRBV4-3 and J is TRBJ2-3; D perhaps matches TRBD1 (6 bases). V was shortened by 0 bases and J by 7 bases, with 14 bases between the two germline ends. The CDR3 contains 15 residues. CDR1 LGHNA and CDR2 YSLEER come from the germline V gene. For the CDR3, the DNA is TGCGCCAGCAGCCAAGATGGAACAGGGCTAAATACGCAGTATTTT. Encoded protein: CASSQDGTGLNTQYF.

This chain links TRBV5-4 with TRBJ1-2; D is undetermined. CDR1 SGHNT and CDR2 YYREEE come from the germline V gene (reference sequence). CDR3 length equals 14 residues. With 0 bases removed from V and 4 bases from J, the gap between germline ends came to 10 bases. CDR3 DNA: TGTGCCAGCAGCTTGGGTGGGCAGGCCTATGGCTACACCTTC. Protein sequence: CASSLGGQAYGYTF.

This rearrangement joins TRBV6-4 to TRBJ1-4; unclear D gene. The CDR3 sequence is 14 residues long. Trimming removed 6 bases at V and 5 bases at J, with 13 bases between. Germline V gives CDR1 MRHNA, CDR2 SNTAGT. The CDR3 DNA follows: TGTGCCAGCAGATCCTTTGGGAGAAATGAAAAACTGTTTTTT. Translating it yields CASRSFGRNEKLFF.

The chain recombines TRBV4-1 with TRBJ2-3; no firm D call. This CDR3 is 13 amino acids long. Germline V lookup: CDR1 MGHRA, CDR2 YSYEKL. Trimming took 6 bases from V and 7 from J, leaving 14 bases between them. CDR3 DNA: TGCGCCAGCAGTCTGGGTTCCACGAATACGCAGTATTTT. Translation: CASSLGSTNTQYF.

This clone was found once. V gene TRBV28 combines with J gene TRBJ2-1, with D possibly called TRBD1 or TRBD2 (5 bases each). The germline V and J ends were trimmed by 4 bases and 9 bases, with 13 bases remaining between them. The germline gives CDR1 MDHEN, CDR2 SYDVKM. The CDR3 is 13 residues long. In DNA, the CDR3 is TGTGCCAGCAGTTGGGGCGGGCCTCCTGAGCAGTTCTTC. It codes for CASSWGGPPEQFF.

The gene calls are TRBV19 and TRBJ1-5; D is unresolved. Germline lookup yields CDR1 LNHDA and CDR2 SQIVND (reference sequence). CDR3 length equals 15 residues. The ends were cut back, 7 bases at V and 0 bases at J, with 13 bases in the middle. The CDR3 is CASITGPNSNQPQHF. The DNA of the CDR3 is TGTGCCAGTATCACCGGACCGAATAGCAATCAGCCCCAGCATTTT.

There are a few counts of this clone. V usage is TRBV6-5 and J usage is TRBJ2-7; TRBD1 is a possible D gene (6 bases). Germline CDR1 and CDR2: MNHEY and SVGAGI. The CDR3 is 13 residues long. Trimming removed 6 bases from V and 2 bases from J, with 11 bases in between. CDR3 residues: CASRRGKAYEQYF. For the CDR3, the DNA is TGTGCCAGCAGGAGGGGGAAGGCCTACGAGCAGTACTTC.

V usage is TRBV18 and J usage is TRBJ2-5; D ambiguous. This CDR3 contains 12 residues. V was pared by 3 bases and J by 4 bases, with 6 bases between. Germline loops: CDR1 KGHSH, CDR2 LQKENI. In DNA, the CDR3 is TGTGCCAGCTCACCTTCGACAGAGACCCAGTACTTC. It codes for CASSPSTETQYF.

The chain has TRBV6-5 and TRBJ2-7; the D is unclear. The CDR3 has 13 amino acids. Germline loops: CDR1 MNHEY, CDR2 SVGAGI. V was shortened by 2 bases and J by 3 bases, with 8 bases between the two germline ends. The CDR3 DNA reads TGTGCCAGCAGTTACCTGGGGTTCTACGAGCAGTACTTC. This gives the protein CASSYLGFYEQYF.

The rearrangement joins TRBV4-3 to TRBJ1-3; the D is unclear. Trimming left V 1 base short and J 0 bases short, with 10 bases between. This CDR3 spans 16 amino acids. CDR1 and CDR2 from the germline V gene are LGHNA and YSLEER. The DNA of the CDR3 is TGCGCCAGCAGCCAAGTTCGTGCAAGCTCTGGAAACACCATATATTTT. Residues: CASSQVRASSGNTIYF.

The gene calls are TRBV2 and TRBJ2-6, with D maybe TRBD1 (5 bases). The V and J ends lost 8 bases and 0 bases respectively, with 14 bases between them. The CDR3 spans 16 residues. Germline loops: CDR1 SNHLY, CDR2 FYNNEI. The CDR3: CASCLDRPSGANVLTF. The CDR3 nucleotides are TGTGCCAGCTGCCTCGACAGACCCTCTGGGGCCAACGTCCTGACTTTC.

This clone was seen more than once but under ten times. This chain joins TRBV7-2 and TRBJ2-7; 8 bases line up with TRBD1. The junction had 1 base not matched to a gene; V was cut back by 1 base and J by 5 bases. The CDR3 runs to 13 residues. Germline CDR1 reads SGHTA; CDR2 reads FQGNSA. Written as DNA, the CDR3 is TGTGCCAGCAGCTTAGTGACAGGGGACGAGCAGTACTTC. It encodes CASSLVTGDEQYF.

The chain combines TRBV6-1 with TRBJ2-5; tentatively, D is TRBD1 (6 bases). This CDR3 spans 13 amino acids. V was pared by 3 bases and J by 5 bases, with 10 bases between. In germline, CDR1 is MNHNS, CDR2 SASEGT. CDR3 sequence: CASSENRAETQYF. As DNA, the CDR3 is TGTGCCAGCAGTGAGAACAGGGCGGAGACCCAGTACTTC.

The chain couples TRBV6-5 to TRBJ1-2; D gene unclear. CDR3 length equals 13 residues. The ends were cut back, 0 bases at V and 6 bases at J, with 8 bases in the middle. Germline loops: CDR1 MNHEY, CDR2 SVGAGI. CDR3 protein: CASSYSNSHGYTF. CDR3 bases: TGTGCCAGCAGTTACTCCAACTCCCATGGCTACACCTTC.

A single count supports this clone. The chain employs TRBV5-1 and TRBJ1-1; D unresolved. The germline V gene has CDR1 SGHRS and CDR2 YFSETQ. Deletions cut 4 bases from V and 1 base from J, with 8 bases between. The CDR3 is 13 amino acids. CDR3 DNA sequence: TGCGCCAGCAGCCGAGATGAGAACACTGAAGCTTTCTTT. The encoded protein is CASSRDENTEAFF.

The rearrangement links TRBV28 to TRBJ1-1; possibly TRBD1 for D (5 bases). This CDR3 has 13 residues. The germline gives CDR1 MDHEN, CDR2 SYDVKM. With 8 bases removed from V and 1 base from J, the gap between germline ends came to 11 bases. CDR3 nucleotide sequence: TGTGCCAGCGGTGTCGGGGGGAACACTGAAGCTTTCTTT. It yields the protein CASGVGGNTEAFF.

The rearrangement uses TRBV5-1 and TRBJ2-2; 7 positions agree with TRBD2. Losses at the gene ends were 7 bases for V and 2 bases for J; bases not matched to a gene: 5. The CDR3 extends over 14 amino acids. Per the germline V gene, CDR1 is SGHRS and CDR2 is YFSETQ. CDR3 coding DNA: TGCGCCAGCCGGGGAGGGGAAAACACCGGGGAGCTGTTTTTT. Translation gives CASRGGENTGELFF.

The CDR3 reads CASSTTGAGNTIYF. Here the CDR3 DNA reads TGTGCCAGCAGTACTACAGGGGCTGGAAACACCATATATTTT. The rearrangement links TRBV6-6 to TRBJ1-3; 7 bases match TRBD1. The J segment lost 2 bases and the V segment lost 5 bases, leaving 3 bases of the junction unmatched. CDR1 MNHNY and CDR2 SVGAGI come from the germline V gene (reference sequence). CDR3 size: 14 residues.

The rearrangement uses TRBV28 and TRBJ1-2; D possibly corresponds to TRBD1 (5 bases). Germline loops: CDR1 MDHEN, CDR2 SYDVKM. V dropped 5 bases and J dropped 6 bases, with 16 bases sitting between them. The CDR3 is made up of 14 amino acids. CDR3 in DNA: TGTGCCAGCAGTCCTCGGACACCTCACCATGGCTACACCTTC. Translated: CASSPRTPHHGYTF.

This clone was found a few times. The J gene is TRBJ1-4, the V gene TRBV9; D possibly corresponds to TRBD1 (6 bases). Trimming removed 5 bases at V and 10 bases at J, with 15 bases between. This CDR3 is built from 13 residues. Per germline, CDR1 SGDLS and CDR2 YYNGEE. In DNA, the CDR3 is TGTGCCAGCAGTCAGGGGCCAGGCGGAAAACTGTTTTTT. It yields the protein CASSQGPGGKLFF.

This chain uses TRBV6-6 with TRBJ1-1, with 7 positions matching TRBD1. The CDR3 is 16 residues long. J lost 0 bases, V lost 5 bases, and 9 bases had no gene match. Germline lookup yields CDR1 MNHNY and CDR2 SVGAGI (reference sequence). CDR3 loop: CASSAGQAKMNTEAFF. CDR3 nucleotide sequence: TGTGCCAGCAGTGCTGGACAGGCCAAAATGAACACTGAAGCTTTCTTT.

Judged by abundance, this clone is large (0.1 to 1%). The V call is TRBV5-5, the J call TRBJ1-1; no reliable D call. Germline-derived CDR1 and CDR2 are SGHKS and YYEKEE (reference sequence). V was clipped by 0 bases and J by 6 bases, with 3 bases between them. This CDR3 is built from 11 residues. The CDR3 region is CASSLVAEAFF. For the CDR3, the DNA is TGTGCCAGCAGCTTGGTAGCTGAAGCTTTCTTT.

The rearrangement uses TRBV7-9 and TRBJ2-3; no clear D. V was pared by 3 bases and J by 8 bases, with 15 bases between. The germline CDR1 and CDR2 sequences are SEHNR and FQNEAQ (reference sequence). This CDR3 comprises 14 residues. In DNA, the CDR3 is TGTGCCAGCAGCTTGAATGGGGAACTCGGTACGCAGTATTTT. Encoded protein: CASSLNGELGTQYF.

The rearrangement links TRBV9 to TRBJ2-3; TRBD1 is a possible D gene (6 bases). The germline V gene encodes CDR1 SGDLS and CDR2 YYNGEE. The V end lost 4 bases, the J end lost 6 bases, and 6 bases lay between the germline ends. The CDR3 totals 11 residues. The DNA of the CDR3 is TGTGCCAGCAGCAGGGGGGATACGCAGTATTTT. Its protein product is CASSRGDTQYF.

The chain uses TRBV11-3 and TRBJ2-2; the D gene is possibly TRBD2 (6 bases). Between the trimmed V and J ends, which lost 5 bases and 2 bases, there was a span of 12 bases. This CDR3 contains 15 residues. Germline V gene data show CDR1 as SGHNT and CDR2 as YENEEA. The CDR3 here is CASSPKGGNTGELFF. CDR3 DNA sequence: TGTGCCAGCAGCCCCAAGGGAGGCAACACCGGGGAGCTGTTTTTT.

This clone has a single count. V usage is TRBV19 and J usage is TRBJ2-4; 13 bases line up with TRBD2. From germline, CDR1 is LNHDA and CDR2 SQIVND (reference sequence). CDR3 size: 18 residues. Germline trimming cut 9 bases from V and 0 bases from J; bases unmatched to any gene: 11. CDR3 in amino acids: CARGRLAGGSLAKNIQYF. CDR3 coding DNA: TGTGCCAGGGGGAGACTAGCGGGAGGTTCCTTAGCCAAAAACATTCAGTACTTC.

This sequence joins TRBV6-5 and TRBJ2-5, with D maybe TRBD1 (5 bases). V shed 6 bases and J shed 1 base, with 12 bases lying between them. The CDR3 length is 14 residues. Per germline, CDR1 MNHEY and CDR2 SVGAGI. This CDR3 reads CASRENRPQETQYF. CDR3 DNA sequence: TGTGCCAGCAGAGAGAACAGGCCCCAAGAGACCCAGTACTTC.